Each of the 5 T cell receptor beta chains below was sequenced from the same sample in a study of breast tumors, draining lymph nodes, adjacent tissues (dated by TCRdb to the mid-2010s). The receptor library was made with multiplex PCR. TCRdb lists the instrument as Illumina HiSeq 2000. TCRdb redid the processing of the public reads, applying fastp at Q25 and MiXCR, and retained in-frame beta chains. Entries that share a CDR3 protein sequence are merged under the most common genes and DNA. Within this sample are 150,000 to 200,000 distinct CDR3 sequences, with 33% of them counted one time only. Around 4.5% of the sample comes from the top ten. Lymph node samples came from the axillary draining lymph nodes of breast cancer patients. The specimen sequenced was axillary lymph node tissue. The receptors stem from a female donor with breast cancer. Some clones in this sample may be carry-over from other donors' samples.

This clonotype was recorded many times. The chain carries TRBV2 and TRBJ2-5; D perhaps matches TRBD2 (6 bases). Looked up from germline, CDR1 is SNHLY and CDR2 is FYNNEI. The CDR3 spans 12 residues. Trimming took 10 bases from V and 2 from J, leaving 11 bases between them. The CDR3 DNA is TGTGCCACAAGGCGGGATCAAGAGACCCAGTACTTC. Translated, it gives CATRRDQETQYF.

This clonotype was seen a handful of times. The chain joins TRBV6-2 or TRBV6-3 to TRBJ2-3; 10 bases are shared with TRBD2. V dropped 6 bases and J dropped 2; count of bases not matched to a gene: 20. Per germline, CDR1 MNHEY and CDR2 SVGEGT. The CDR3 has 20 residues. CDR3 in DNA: TGTGCCAGCAGCTTCAGCGGGAGGGCCCAGAAAAGGGACGACACAGATACGCAGTATTTT. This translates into CASSFSGRAQKRDDTDTQYF.

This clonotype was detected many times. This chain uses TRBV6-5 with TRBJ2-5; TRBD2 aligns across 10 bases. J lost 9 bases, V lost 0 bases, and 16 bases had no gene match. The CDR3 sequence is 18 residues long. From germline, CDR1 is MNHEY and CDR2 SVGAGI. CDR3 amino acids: CASSYSRASGGPEAAQYF. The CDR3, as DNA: TGTGCCAGCAGTTACTCTAGGGCTAGCGGGGGCCCGGAGGCGGCCCAGTACTTC.

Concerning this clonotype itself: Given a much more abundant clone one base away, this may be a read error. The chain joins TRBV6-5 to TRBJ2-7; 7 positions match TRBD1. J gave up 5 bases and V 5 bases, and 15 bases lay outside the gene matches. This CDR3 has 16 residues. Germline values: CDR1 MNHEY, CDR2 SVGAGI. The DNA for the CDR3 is TGTGCCAGCAGTGTCGGGACAGTAAGTCTTTTCCACGAGCAGTACTTC. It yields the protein CASSVGTVSLFHEQYF.

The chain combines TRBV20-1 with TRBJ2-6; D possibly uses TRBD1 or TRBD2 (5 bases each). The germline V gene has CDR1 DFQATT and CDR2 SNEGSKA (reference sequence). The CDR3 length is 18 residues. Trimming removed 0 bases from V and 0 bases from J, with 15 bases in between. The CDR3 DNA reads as TGCAGTGCTAGAGATAGGGGTCTGGGGAGCTCTGGGGCCAACGTCCTGACTTTC. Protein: CSARDRGLGSSGANVLTF.